This T cell receptor (beta chain) was sequenced for a study of T cells in Graves' hyperthyroidism and ophthalmopathy (dated by TCRdb to the late 2010s). For context, the study as a whole: Peripheral blood was sampled at the time of initial diagnosis, prior to any treatment. To identify TCR V-J signatures that set the groups apart, the researchers used a discovery cohort of about a hundred patients, made up of some 41 with Graves' ophthalmopathy and some 58 with stable Graves' hyperthyroidism. Whether ophthalmopathy could be predicted prospectively was tested in an independent validation cohort made up of under 20 hyperthyroidism patients plus 17 patients who later progressed to ophthalmopathy. For training and testing, the 100 or so patients in the discovery cohort were randomly divided in a 7:3 ratio. The study also compared thyroid tissue and blood T-cell repertoires from a handful of Graves' hyperthyroidism patients. Once sampling was done, hyperthyroidism patients were given methimazole at a starting dose of 30 mg daily, whereas ophthalmopathy patients were given high-dose intravenous methylprednisolone. The paper reports TCR Vbeta CDR3 sequencing of approximately 140 peripheral blood samples: over 40 ophthalmopathy, roughly 74 hyperthyroidism and around 17 progressor patients.

The TCR beta CDR3 regions were amplified from RNA transcripts. For the first round of RT-PCR on the TCR CDR3, the HTBI primer set was used together with the Qiagen OneStep RT-PCR kit. The libraries were constructed in a second round of multiplex PCR and then size-selected and purified. The libraries were sequenced on an Illumina HiSeq2000 using paired-end 100 bp reads. The authors processed their data as follows. SOAPnuke was used to process the raw data, removing reads that contained adapters or uncalled bases, had a mean Phred below 15, or lacked an exact match to the constant primer or identifier. COPE v1.2.5 was used to merge high-quality paired reads, and clonotypes were defined as unique nucleotide sequences. Clonotypes were aligned to IMGT TRBV, TRBD and TRBJ reference segments using MiTCR v1.1. Analysis was restricted to V-J combinations with a frequency above 0.0001, which covered just over 98% of repertoires. The TCS score was defined as F50 (clonal expansion) divided by E x V (chaos), with BLOSUM62-based TCRdist calculated between CDR3 peptides within each V-J. Welch's t-statistics and random forest reduced some 510 V-J features to roughly 13, which were used in a naive Bayes classifier (R e1071). The raw public data were reprocessed by TCRdb itself: fastp quality trimming at Q25, MiXCR clonotype calling, in-frame beta chains only. Identical CDR3 protein sequences are pooled into one entry, listed with their most common genes and DNA. What appears here as the V and J calls and clone size reflects TCRdb's work, not the paper's. The sample includes fewer than 450,000 distinct CDR3 sequences, with about 17% observed a single time. Around a third of the sample comes from the top ten.

On this clonotype: Its antigen remains undetermined. Base qualities are not at hand, and no much larger clone is one base apart.

The research as a whole found: Most expanded thyroid clonotypes (frequency above 0.001) were also found in blood, which suggests that blood repertoires may mirror thyroid immune responses. During validation, the model predicted progression to ophthalmopathy a median of about 5.9 months ahead of onset, with more than 55% sensitivity and 72% to 80% specificity. Ophthalmopathy was separated from stable hyperthyroidism by a 13 V-J signature model, with around 88% sensitivity and about 81% specificity obtained in cross-validation and 80%/75% obtained in testing. Sample size was not statistically predetermined, and investigators were not blinded to group allocation.

Hyperthyroidism patients were aged 18 to 65 years and newly diagnosed, with disease duration of less than 2 months. Patients with uncontrolled infections, other autoimmune diseases, pregnancy or lactation were excluded. Diagnoses relied on clinical symptoms, serum thyroxine and TRAb, thyroid ultrasound and orbital computed tomography. Blood from progressor patients was drawn when they were first diagnosed with hyperthyroidism, before any ophthalmopathy symptoms appeared. Ficoll-Paque density gradient centrifugation was used to isolate PBMCs from around 10 ml of fresh peripheral blood. Patients classed as progressors first received a Graves' hyperthyroidism diagnosis and then went on to develop ophthalmopathy during follow-up. Trizol reagent was used to extract total RNA, and RNA quality was then checked on an Agilent 2100 Bioanalyzer. Trimming at the junction amounts to 4 bases on V and 1 base on J, and the germline ends lie 16 bases apart. Reading the germline V gene gives CDR1 SNHLY and CDR2 FYNNEI. The CDR3 measures 17 amino acids from cysteine to phenylalanine. Only the CDR3 portion is preserved as DNA: 51 bases, with reading frame beginning at the first base.

This receptor was taken from a woman in her 30s with Graves' hyperthyroidism that later progressed to Graves' ophthalmopathy. The V and J segments used are TRBV2 and TRBJ2-2; the D gene cannot be resolved beyond TRBD1 or TRBD2, each matching 5 bases. Sequenced sample: blood. The base sequence is TGTGCCAGCAGTGTTCGGGACGCTACCCGGAACACCGGGGAGCTGTTTTTT. Its coded protein is CASSVRDATRNTGELFF.